The 16 T cell receptor beta chains in this list originate from one sample, sequenced in a study of shared clonotypes between healthy human individuals. Profiled with immunoSEQ multiplex PCR; TCRdb holds only in-frame clones, not every one. This sample has 1.5 million to 1.9 million clones, with roughly 98% found just once. The sequenced material came from naive CD4+ T cells sorted from blood. The subset denotes: CD45RA+ positively selected. The receptor source for this set is a man under 40 in good health.

V and J are TRBV7-9 and TRBJ2-7; D is uncertain. The germline V and J ends were trimmed by 0 bases and 0 bases, with 9 bases remaining between them. The V gene's germline CDR1 is SEHNR and CDR2 FQNEAQ (reference sequence). This CDR3 has 15 residues. CDR3 in DNA: TGTGCCAGCAGCTTAGCTGGTGCCCTCTCCTACGAGCAGTACTTC. Its protein is CASSLAGALSYEQYF.

The genes are TRBV5-4 and TRBJ2-7; no reliable D call. Trimming took off 0 bases at V and 2 bases at J, with 12 bases between the two ends. Germline values: CDR1 SGHNT, CDR2 YYREEE (reference sequence). This CDR3 comprises 15 residues. The DNA for the CDR3 is TGTGCCAGCAGCTTGGCACGCGGAGTCACCTACGAGCAGTACTTC. The encoded protein is CASSLARGVTYEQYF.

CDR3 nucleotide sequence: TGTGCCAGCAGCCTAATAAGACTCCAGCCCCAGCATTTT. It codes for CASSLIRLQPQHF. V and J are TRBV7-2 and TRBJ1-5; D unclear. The CDR3 has 13 residues. V shed 5 bases and J shed 7 bases, with 12 bases lying between them. From germline, CDR1 is SGHTA and CDR2 FQGNSA.

The chain uses TRBV4-2 and TRBJ2-7; D gene uncertain. This CDR3 contains 15 residues. Germline CDR1 is LGHNA and CDR2 is YNFKEQ. V dropped 5 bases and J dropped 1 base, with 15 bases sitting between them. The CDR3 loop reads CASSLDRPGSYEQYF. DNA of the CDR3: TGTGCCAGCAGCTTGGATCGGCCCGGGTCCTACGAGCAGTACTTC.

The chain uses TRBV30 and TRBJ1-5; D unresolved. The CDR3 length is 15 residues. Trimming shortened V by 3 bases and J by 2 bases, and 14 bases separated the two germline ends. Germline CDR1 reads GTSNPN; CDR2 reads SVGIG (reference sequence). CDR3 amino acids: CAWSGKAAGNQPQHF. CDR3 nucleotides: TGTGCCTGGAGCGGAAAGGCTGCCGGCAATCAGCCCCAGCATTTT.

This chain connects TRBV25-1 to TRBJ2-2; TRBD1 matches 7 bases. Germline values: CDR1 MGHDK, CDR2 SYGVNS. Trimming took 6 bases from V and 5 from J; bases not matched to a gene: 15. This CDR3 is 17 amino acids long. The CDR3 loop reads CASRAPRTGSATGELFF. The CDR3, as DNA: TGTGCCAGCAGGGCCCCAAGGACAGGTTCGGCAACCGGGGAGCTGTTTTTT.

This clone has only one observation. J is TRBJ2-7 and V is TRBV4-1, with TRBD1 matching over 8 bases. The CDR3 sequence is 18 residues long. V shed 0 bases and J 1 base; nucleotides not matched to a gene: 11. Germline CDR1 is MGHRA and CDR2 is YSYEKL. CDR3: CASSQDRSRDRLSYEQYF. DNA for the CDR3: TGCGCCAGCAGCCAAGATAGGAGTAGGGACAGGCTATCCTACGAGCAGTACTTC.

The rearrangement links TRBV12-5 to TRBJ2-7, with 8 nucleotides matching TRBD2. V was clipped by 6 bases and J by 3 bases; unmatched bases: 28. The germline CDR1 and CDR2 sequences are LGHNT and FRNRAP. The CDR3 is 21 amino acids. The CDR3 protein is CASGPPIRRQYTSGLNYEQYF. The CDR3 nucleotides are TGTGCTAGTGGGCCGCCCATCCGAAGACAGTATACTAGCGGACTAAACTACGAGCAGTACTTC.

V gene TRBV28 combines with J gene TRBJ1-2; D is unresolved. The CDR3 has 12 residues. Trimming stripped 1 base from V and 9 bases from J, with 9 bases between. Germline loops: CDR1 MDHEN, CDR2 SYDVKM. The CDR3 sequence is CASSLFPGSYTF. The DNA for the CDR3 is TGTGCCAGCAGTTTATTCCCAGGTAGCTACACCTTC.

The chain links TRBV28 to TRBJ2-2; 8 bases fit TRBD1. After removal of 8 bases from V and 6 bases from J, the junction contained 5 bases not matched to a gene. Germline values: CDR1 MDHEN, CDR2 SYDVKM. The CDR3 loop spans 13 amino acids. CDR3 residues: CASSQGAPGELFF. The CDR3 nucleotides read TGTGCCAGCTCCCAGGGGGCTCCCGGGGAGCTGTTTTTT.

The V and J genes are TRBV13 and TRBJ1-2, with a tentative D call TRBD1 (5 bases). Per germline, CDR1 PRHDT and CDR2 FYEKMQ (reference sequence). V lost 5 bases, J lost 0 bases, and 16 bases lay in between. CDR3 size: 16 residues. This CDR3 reads CASSPPGTAPNYGYTF. The CDR3, as DNA: TGTGCCAGCAGCCCACCGGGGACCGCGCCTAACTATGGCTACACCTTC.

The J gene is TRBJ2-1, the V gene TRBV10-1, with 15 bases fitting TRBD2. Germline CDR1 reads WNHNN; CDR2 reads SYGVQD (reference sequence). The CDR3 is 16 residues long. Trimming removed 5 bases from V and 9 bases from J; junction bases left unmatched: 8. The CDR3 spells CASSQWTSGREGEQFF. For the CDR3, the DNA is TGCGCCAGCAGTCAATGGACTAGCGGGAGGGAAGGTGAGCAGTTCTTC.

The count of this clone is one. Different DNA sequences within this sample yield the same CDR3. V and J are TRBV19 and TRBJ2-3; D is possibly TRBD1 (6 bases). Trimming removed 5 bases at V and 0 bases at J, with 9 bases between. The germline V gene encodes CDR1 LNHDA and CDR2 SQIVND (reference sequence). The CDR3 consists of 14 residues. The CDR3 bases are TGTGCCAGTAGTCTTGGACAGAGCACAGATACGCAGTATTTT. Translating it yields CASSLGQSTDTQYF.

The J gene is TRBJ1-3, the V gene TRBV2; unclear D gene. Trimming stripped 7 bases from V and 0 bases from J, with 4 bases between. CDR1 and CDR2 from the germline V gene are SNHLY and FYNNEI. CDR3 length: 12 residues. The CDR3 sequence is CASTRSGNTIYF. The CDR3 nucleotides read TGTGCCAGCACACGCTCTGGAAACACCATATATTTT. Combining the CDR3 with reference TRBV2 and TRBJ1-3 gives the whole variable domain EPEVTQTPSHQVTQMGQEVILRCVPISNHLYFYWYRQILGQKVEFLVSFYNNEISEKSEIFDDQFSVERPDGSNFTLKIRSTKLEDSAMYFCASTRSGNTIYFGEGSWLTVV.

This chain uses TRBV15 with TRBJ1-3, with 7 positions matching TRBD1. V lost 5 bases, J lost 0 bases, and 13 bases stayed unmatched. The CDR3 length is 18 residues. In germline, CDR1 is LNHNV, CDR2 YYDKDF (reference sequence). The CDR3 sequence: CATSEYLGQESSGNTIYF. The DNA for the CDR3 is TGTGCCACCAGCGAATACTTAGGACAGGAAAGCTCTGGAAACACCATATATTTT.

The CDR3, as DNA: TGTGCCAGCAGCCGACGACTAGCGGGAGCCTACGAGCAGTACTTC. Protein: CASSRRLAGAYEQYF. This chain links TRBV4-2 with TRBJ2-7; 12 nucleotides agree with TRBD2. Germline V gives CDR1 LGHNA, CDR2 YNFKEQ. The CDR3 runs 15 residues. Trimming cost V 4 bases and J 2 bases; bases outside gene matches: 3.